These T cell receptor beta chains were read from a single sample in a study of T cells after yellow fever vaccination. From the 5' RACE reads, TCRdb called clonotypes with MiXCR, one entry per CDR3 protein. The sample has 100,000 to 150,000 distinct CDR3 sequences, about 6.8% seen once; the top ten hold roughly 2.5%. Material: CD4+ T cells sorted from PBMCs, obtained approximately 47 days after the first yellow fever vaccination. These TCRs come from a man in his late teens or twenties who received the YFV17D yellow fever vaccine. Each CDR3 is given with its conserved first and last residue. Only some rows state a clone size, as once, few, many or a class for expanded clones.

TRBV5-1,many,TRBJ2-5,CASSLNNQETQYF
TRBV7-9,many,TRBJ1-4,CASSLAKGDDQKLFF
TRBV5-1,few,TRBJ1-2,CASSSGLGNYGYTF
TRBV3-1,.,TRBJ1-3,CASSQEWAVEENTIYF
TRBV7-2,.,TRBJ1-1,CASSPDGGWVTEAFF
TRBV19,many,TRBJ1-5,CASSPGGRNQPQHF
TRBV14,many,TRBJ2-1,CASSQVFSGGEQFF
TRBV5-1,many,TRBJ1-1,CASSLGVISAGTGRTEAFF
TRBV5-1,many,TRBJ2-2,CASSSGQLTGELFF
TRBV12-3/TRBV12-4,many,TRBJ2-1,CASSPGVSGQFF
TRBV6-2/TRBV6-3,many,TRBJ2-7,CASSRGGSYEQYF
TRBV29-1,many,TRBJ1-5,CSVVGQGDNQPQHF
TRBV20-1,.,TRBJ1-2,CSAEGAVGGYTF
TRBV20-1,many,TRBJ2-5,CSAREAPLETQYF
TRBV7-2,many,TRBJ2-7,CASSSGPNLYEQYF
TRBV5-1,.,TRBJ1-6,CAISFNRETSPLHF
TRBV5-4,.,TRBJ1-3,CASSLAGTSSGNTIYF
TRBV21-1,many,TRBJ2-3,CASSKGQGSTQYF
TRBV4-1,few,TRBJ2-7,CASSRDAQGHLSYEQYF
TRBV11-2,many,TRBJ1-3,CASSLGSRNTIYF
TRBV11-2,.,TRBJ2-1,CASSLSGNSYNEQFF
TRBV6-5,many,TRBJ2-1,CASSYSIRGHHNEQFF
TRBV5-4,few,TRBJ2-2,CASGRAGNTGELFF